The clone carrying this TCR beta chain was detected only a few times. This specimen belongs to a study of blood T cells in healthy people across ages. The CDR3 spans 13 residues. The V end lost 3 bases, the J end lost 6 bases, and 6 bases lay between the germline ends. Germline loops: CDR1 SGHDN, CDR2 FVKESK. PCR was performed a second time for about 6 to 12 cycles using a sample-barcoded 5' primer and a J-beta primer mix. TCRdb ran MiXCR on the 5' RACE reads and lists one entry per CDR3 protein. The sample gives about a million distinct CDR3 sequences, 35% to 45% of which show up once; roughly 14% is in the top ten.

Input material: blood. This TCR was recovered from a man younger than 35 in good health. V usage is TRBV14 and J usage is TRBJ1-6, with D uncertain. The CDR3 coding sequence is TGTGCCAGCAGCCACGGGCGTAATTCACCCCTCCACTTT. Translating gives CASSHGRNSPLHF.